Reported below is one T cell receptor (beta chain). From the RT-PCR reads, TCRdb called clonotypes with MiXCR, one entry per CDR3 protein. The sample holds about 680,000 distinct CDR3 sequences, around 14% seen once. The CDR3 length is 15 residues. The V gene's germline CDR1 is DFQATT and CDR2 SNEGSKA (reference sequence). Trimming took off 3 bases at V and 5 bases at J, with 17 bases between the two ends. The sequenced material came from memory CD4+ T cells from blood. The sequence was collected from a female donor in good health, serving as a healthy control. The chain employs TRBV20-1 and TRBJ1-5, with D unclear. CDR3 in DNA: TGCAGTGCTAGCATTTTCGGACCGACGTATCAGCCCCAGCATTTT. Translation: CSASIFGPTYQPQHF.